One TCR beta chain is described in this entry. Its antigen remains unidentified. This sample was taken from a study of somatic mutations in cytotoxic T cells in rheumatoid arthritis. Study summary: Blood samples of roughly 29 ml were drawn from patients (in EDTA) right after diagnosis and before any treatment. In some cases, T-cell populations stained with V beta antibodies were flow-sorted at nearly 100% purity, and these included V beta1+ cells sequenced for TCRB. Study-level findings and limits: With age, CD8+ clonality increased in rheumatoid arthritis patients, whereas no such increase appeared in healthy controls.

V gave up 6 bases and J gave up 2 bases; unmatched junction bases: 2. From germline, CDR1 is LGHNA and CDR2 YNFKEQ. CDR3 size: 14 residues. The protocol was immunoSEQ multiplex PCR, while the TCRdb copy is restricted to in-frame clones and leaves out a portion. The sample consists of some 20,000 clones, under 85% of them appearing once. V is TRBV4-2 and J is TRBJ2-1, with 9 nucleotides matching TRBD1. The TCR was taken from an adult with rheumatoid arthritis. The sequencing sample was made of CD8+ T cells sorted from blood. CDR3 sequence: CASRRQGAYNEQFF. CDR3 DNA sequence: TGTGCCAGCAGAAGACAGGGGGCCTACAATGAGCAGTTCTTC.